This T cell receptor beta chain is drawn from a study of cytomegalovirus exposure and HLA in healthy donors. The length of the CDR3 is 13 residues. The germline CDR1 and CDR2 sequences are SGHRS and YFSETQ. V dropped 2 bases and J dropped 5; count of bases not matched to a gene: 1. The assay was immunoSEQ multiplex PCR, and TCRdb's table has in-frame clones only and misses some. The table has about 170,000 clones, 87% seen once. This TCR was sampled from a young woman in good health and CMV-seronegative. The chain combines TRBV5-1 with TRBJ1-2, with 9 nucleotides matching TRBD1. Material: PBMCs. Written as DNA, the CDR3 is TGCGCCAGCAGCTTCGGGACAGGGTATGGCTACACCTTC. It codes for CASSFGTGYGYTF. The full variable domain, in which reference TRBV5-1 and TRBJ1-2 provide the parts outside the CDR3, is KAGVTQTPRYLIKTRGQQVTLSCSPISGHRSVSWYQQTPGQGLQFLFEYFSETQRNKGNFPGRFSGRQFSNSRSEMNVSTLELGDSALYLCASSFGTGYGYTFGSGTRLTVV.